This T cell receptor beta chain was identified in a study of shared clonotypes between healthy human individuals. With V trimmed by 4 bases and J by 7 bases, 6 bases remained unmatched. The CDR3 runs 14 residues. Per the germline V gene, CDR1 is SGHRS and CDR2 is YFSETQ. Using immunoSEQ multiplex PCR, the repertoire was profiled, and TCRdb retains in-frame clones only, with some absent. There are about 690,000 clones in the sample; about 92% occur only once, and 34% lies in the top ten. The sequence derives from a man between 18 and 35 years old in good health. Some clones in this sample may be carry-over from other donors' samples. The material sequenced was memory CD8+ T cells from PBMCs. Sample subset: CD45RO+ cells pooled with CCR7-negative TemRA cells. This chain joins TRBV5-1 and TRBJ1-4, with TRBD1 identical over 8 bases. The CDR3 reads CASSPQGVVEKLFF. The CDR3 region has the DNA TGCGCCAGCAGCCCACAGGGGGTGGTTGAAAAACTGTTTTTT.